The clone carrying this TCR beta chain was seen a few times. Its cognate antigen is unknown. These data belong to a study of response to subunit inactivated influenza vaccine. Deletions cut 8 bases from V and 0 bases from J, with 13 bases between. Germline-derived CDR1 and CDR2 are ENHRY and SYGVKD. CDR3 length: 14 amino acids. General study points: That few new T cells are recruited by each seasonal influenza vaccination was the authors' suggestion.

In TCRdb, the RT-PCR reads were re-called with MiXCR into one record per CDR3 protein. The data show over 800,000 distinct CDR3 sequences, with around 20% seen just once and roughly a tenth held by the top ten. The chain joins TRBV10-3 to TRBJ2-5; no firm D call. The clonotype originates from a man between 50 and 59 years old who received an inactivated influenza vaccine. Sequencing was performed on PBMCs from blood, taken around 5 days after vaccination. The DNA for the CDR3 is TGTGCCATCCGTGGTAGCTCTTACCAAGAGACCCAGTACTTC. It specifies CAIRGSSYQETQYF.